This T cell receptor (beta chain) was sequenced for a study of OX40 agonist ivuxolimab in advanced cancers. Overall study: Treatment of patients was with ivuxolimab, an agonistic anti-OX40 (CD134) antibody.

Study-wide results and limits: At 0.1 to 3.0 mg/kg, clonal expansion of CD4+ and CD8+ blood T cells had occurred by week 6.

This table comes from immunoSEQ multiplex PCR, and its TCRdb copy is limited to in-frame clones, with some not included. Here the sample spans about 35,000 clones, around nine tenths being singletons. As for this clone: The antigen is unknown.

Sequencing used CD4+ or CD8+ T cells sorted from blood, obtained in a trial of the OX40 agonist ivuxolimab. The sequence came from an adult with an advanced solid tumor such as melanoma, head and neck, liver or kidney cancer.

CDR3 protein: CASSGQREGIHEQYF. The CDR3 DNA sequence: TGTGCCAGTAGCGGTCAGCGGGAGGGTATCCACGAGCAGTACTTC. This sequence joins TRBV19 and TRBJ2-7, with 10 nucleotides matching TRBD2. CDR3 length: 15 amino acids. J was trimmed by 5 bases and V by 6 bases; bases with no gene match: 10. The V gene's germline CDR1 is LNHDA and CDR2 SQIVND (reference sequence).